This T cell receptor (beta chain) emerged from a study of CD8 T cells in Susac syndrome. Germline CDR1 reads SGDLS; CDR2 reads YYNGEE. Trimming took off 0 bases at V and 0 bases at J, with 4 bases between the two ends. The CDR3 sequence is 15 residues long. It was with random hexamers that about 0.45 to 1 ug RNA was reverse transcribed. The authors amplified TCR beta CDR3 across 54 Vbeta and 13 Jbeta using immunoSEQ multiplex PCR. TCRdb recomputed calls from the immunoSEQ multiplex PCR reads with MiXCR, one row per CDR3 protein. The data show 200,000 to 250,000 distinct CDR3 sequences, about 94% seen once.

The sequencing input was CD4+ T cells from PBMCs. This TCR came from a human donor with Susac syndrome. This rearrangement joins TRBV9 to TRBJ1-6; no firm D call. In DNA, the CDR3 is TGTGCCAGCAGCGTAGCCAGCTCCTATAATTCACCCCTCCACTTT. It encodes CASSVASSYNSPLHF.